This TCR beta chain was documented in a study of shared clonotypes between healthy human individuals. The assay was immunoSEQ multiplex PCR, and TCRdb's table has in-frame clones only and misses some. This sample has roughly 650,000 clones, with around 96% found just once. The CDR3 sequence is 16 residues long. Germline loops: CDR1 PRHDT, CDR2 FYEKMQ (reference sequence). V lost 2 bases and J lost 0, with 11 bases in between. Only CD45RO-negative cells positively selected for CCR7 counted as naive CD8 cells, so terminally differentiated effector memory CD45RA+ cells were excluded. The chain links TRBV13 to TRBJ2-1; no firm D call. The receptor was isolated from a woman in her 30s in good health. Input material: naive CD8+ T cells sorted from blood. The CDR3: CASSLNVLDSYNEQFF. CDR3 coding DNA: TGTGCCAGCAGCTTAAATGTGCTGGACTCCTACAATGAGCAGTTCTTC.